The 31 T cell receptor beta chains in this list originate from one sample, sequenced in a study of T cells in Graves' hyperthyroidism and ophthalmopathy. From RNA transcripts, TCR beta CDR3 regions were amplified. Researchers ran a first-round RT-PCR on the TCR CDR3 using the HTBI primer set. TCRdb re-called the multiplex PCR reads with MiXCR, one entry per CDR3 protein. The table shows about 350,000 distinct CDR3 sequences, with roughly 14% occurring only once. Sequenced sample: blood. Every receptor here comes from a woman younger than 45 with Graves' hyperthyroidism.

This clonotype was observed a handful of times. CDR3 sequence: CASSQARGTSYGYTF. For the CDR3, the DNA is TGCGCCAGCAGCCAAGCTCGCGGAACCTCCTATGGCTACACCTTC. The chain recombines TRBV4-3 with TRBJ1-2; no clear D. Germline V lookup: CDR1 LGHNA, CDR2 YSLEER. Trimming removed 1 base at V and 4 bases at J, with 13 bases between. CDR3 length: 15 amino acids.

This clonotype has a count of ten or more. The chain employs TRBV20-1 and TRBJ2-3, with TRBD2 matching over 9 bases. With 3 bases clipped from V and 4 bases from J, the junction kept 17 bases outside the gene matches. The germline CDR1 and CDR2 sequences are DFQATT and SNEGSKA (reference sequence). The CDR3 spans 18 residues. The CDR3 DNA reads as TGCAGTGCTAGCCAGGTCCTAGCCGGGACTAGCACCTCAGATACGCAGTATTTT. Its protein product is CSASQVLAGTSTSDTQYF.

This clonotype was seen many times. The DNA for the CDR3 is TGTGCCAGCAAAGAGGGGCAGGGGTGGATTAGCACAGATACGCAGTATTTT. This sequence encodes CASKEGQGWISTDTQYF. The chain has TRBV28 and TRBJ2-3; tentative D call: TRBD1 (6 bases). Germline V gene sequence: CDR1 MDHEN, CDR2 SYDVKM. The CDR3 is made up of 17 amino acids. Trimming left V 7 bases short and J 0 bases short, with 20 bases between.

As regards this clonotype: It is likely a read error, because the conserved phenylalanine at the end of the CDR3 is missing. The V gene is TRBV19, the J gene TRBJ1-2; weak D call: TRBD1 (6 bases). This CDR3 comprises 13 residues. Germline-derived CDR1 and CDR2 are LNHDA and SQIVND (reference sequence). V lost 6 bases and J 4 bases, leaving 12 bases between the germline ends. As DNA, the CDR3 is TGTGCCAGTAGCTTTCGGGACACCTATGGCTACACCTCC. It specifies CASSFRDTYGYTS.

V usage is TRBV28 and J usage is TRBJ1-5; 9 bases line up with TRBD1. The CDR3 is 16 residues long. With 5 bases clipped from V and 2 bases from J, the junction kept 7 bases outside the gene matches. Germline V lookup: CDR1 MDHEN, CDR2 SYDVKM. The CDR3 bases are TGTGCCAGCAGTCGCTCTACAGGGGGCGGCAATCAGCCCCAGCATTTT. The encoded protein is CASSRSTGGGNQPQHF.

This clonotype was found many times. The rearrangement joins TRBV20-1 to TRBJ2-3; the D is unclear. The CDR3 is made up of 17 amino acids. The ends were cut back, 0 bases at V and 0 bases at J, with 16 bases in the middle. Germline CDR1 reads DFQATT; CDR2 reads SNEGSKA (reference sequence). CDR3 nucleotides: TGCAGTGCTAGAGATCTAAATTATGTGCCTAGCACAGATACGCAGTATTTT. Its protein product is CSARDLNYVPSTDTQYF.

About this clonotype itself: The junction departs from the called germline gene at one end, perhaps through a read error. The chain links TRBV7-2 to TRBJ2-2; 7 bases are shared with TRBD1. The CDR3 length is 18 residues. In germline, CDR1 is SGHTA, CDR2 FQGNSA. The CDR3 sequence: CAGSSGGQELRRAGELFF. The CDR3 DNA reads TGTGCCGGCAGCTCGGGCGGACAGGAGCTAAGAAGGGCCGGGGAGCTGTTTTTT.

The sample holds many counts of this clonotype. V and J are TRBV7-8 and TRBJ1-4, with D maybe TRBD1 (6 bases). The CDR3 has 13 residues. Germline V CDR1 and CDR2: SGHVS, FQNEAQ. Trimming took off 6 bases at V and 8 bases at J, with 13 bases between the two ends. CDR3 loop: CASRGTGHEKLFF. Written as DNA, the CDR3 is TGTGCCAGCAGAGGTACGGGACACGAAAAACTGTTTTTT.

This clonotype was found many times. The chain combines TRBV2 with TRBJ2-7; D call uncertain. Trimming left V 6 bases short and J 2 bases short, with 11 bases between. This CDR3 contains 13 residues. Germline V gene data show CDR1 as SNHLY and CDR2 as FYNNEI. CDR3 coding DNA: TGTGCCAGCAGCGCCACCCCCGCCTACGAGCAGTACTTC. Translating it yields CASSATPAYEQYF.

This clonotype showed up many times. The chain recombines TRBV28 with TRBJ2-7; D is unclear. The CDR3 covers 11 residues. CDR1 and CDR2 from the germline V gene are MDHEN and SYDVKM. The germline V and J ends were trimmed by 3 bases and 9 bases, with 9 bases remaining between them. CDR3 DNA: TGTGCCAGCAGTTTCAGCTCAGGGCAGTACTTC. Protein product: CASSFSSGQYF.

At least ten counts were recorded for this clonotype. The chain joins TRBV12-3 or TRBV12-4 to TRBJ1-6; 8 bases fit TRBD1. The CDR3 is made up of 15 amino acids. With 6 bases clipped from V and 6 bases from J, the junction kept 7 bases outside the gene matches. In DNA form, the CDR3 reads TGTGCCAGCAGCCGAAAGGGACAGGCTAATTCACCCCTCCACTTT. Its translation is CASSRKGQANSPLHF.

This clonotype was observed at least ten times. The V and J genes are TRBV29-1 and TRBJ2-3, with no clear D. Germline V gene sequence: CDR1 SQVTM, CDR2 ANQGSEA. Trimming shortened V by 8 bases and J by 1 base, and 13 bases separated the two germline ends. The CDR3 loop spans 13 amino acids. CDR3 sequence reads: CSHSTPGTDTQYF. The CDR3 nucleotides read TGCAGCCATTCTACGCCCGGCACAGATACGCAGTATTTT.

This clonotype has at least ten counts. The V call is TRBV12-3 or TRBV12-4, the J call TRBJ2-2; a possible D gene is TRBD1 (6 bases). This CDR3 comprises 16 residues. V lost 6 bases and J lost 2, with 16 bases in between. The CDR3 loop reads CASSPSTGFNTGELFF. The CDR3 region has the DNA TGTGCCAGCAGCCCCTCAACAGGGTTCAACACCGGGGAGCTGTTTTTT.

A single count supports this clonotype. The chain carries TRBV29-1 and TRBJ2-6; TRBD1 matches at 7 bases. Germline V gives CDR1 SQVTM, CDR2 ANQGSEA. The CDR3 runs to 17 residues. J was trimmed by 0 bases and V by 5 bases; bases with no gene match: 10. As DNA, the CDR3 is TGCAGCGTTAGGACAGGAACTACTATCTCTGGGGCCAACGTCCTGACTTTC. Translating gives CSVRTGTTISGANVLTF.

V is TRBV9 and J is TRBJ2-1, with 12 bases fitting TRBD2. This CDR3 region has 15 residues. Germline loops: CDR1 SGDLS, CDR2 YYNGEE. V was clipped by 3 bases and J by 5 bases; unmatched bases: 3. The CDR3: CASSARLAGDNEQFF. CDR3 DNA sequence: TGTGCCAGCAGCGCTAGACTAGCGGGAGACAATGAGCAGTTCTTC.

This clonotype was detected ten times or more. This sequence joins TRBV28 and TRBJ2-3; no reliable D call. The CDR3 covers 14 residues. Looked up from germline, CDR1 is MDHEN and CDR2 is SYDVKM. V dropped 8 bases and J dropped 2 bases, with 14 bases sitting between them. For the CDR3, the DNA is TGTGCCAGCGGGATTAGTCTCCTCACAGATACGCAGTATTTT. Encoded protein: CASGISLLTDTQYF.

This clonotype was recorded a few times. The chain carries TRBV27 and TRBJ1-2; a possible D gene is TRBD1 (6 bases). The CDR3 length is 13 residues. The V gene's germline CDR1 is MNHEY and CDR2 SMNVEV (reference sequence). Trimming shortened V by 4 bases and J by 6 bases, and 12 bases separated the two germline ends. CDR3 sequence reads: CASSSQGGNGYTF. CDR3 nucleotides: TGTGCCAGCAGTTCACAGGGAGGGAATGGCTACACCTTC.

This clonotype was detected a few times. The chain carries TRBV27 and TRBJ1-2, with D possibly being TRBD1 (6 bases). This CDR3 has 14 amino acids. Germline V gives CDR1 MNHEY, CDR2 SMNVEV (reference sequence). V lost 6 bases, J lost 8 bases, and 19 bases lay in between. CDR3 sequence reads: CASSPGGIRWGYTF. As DNA, the CDR3 is TGTGCCAGCAGCCCTGGGGGCATCAGATGGGGCTACACCTTC.

This clonotype was detected ten times or more. The chain couples TRBV5-1 to TRBJ1-1; D unresolved. The CDR3 totals 15 residues. Germline V lookup: CDR1 SGHRS, CDR2 YFSETQ. Trimming took 4 bases from V and 2 from J, leaving 15 bases between them. CDR3 in amino acids: CASSPGRWVNTEAFF. The CDR3 bases are TGCGCCAGCAGCCCGGGGAGGTGGGTTAACACTGAAGCTTTCTTT.

This clonotype was recorded a few times. V and J are TRBV19 and TRBJ2-1; D remains unclear. Germline CDR1 LNHDA, CDR2 SQIVND (reference sequence). The CDR3 runs to 15 residues. V was clipped by 4 bases and J by 2 bases, with 12 bases between them. CDR3 in amino acids: CASSTHYHPYNEQFF. CDR3 in DNA: TGTGCCAGTAGTACCCATTACCACCCCTACAATGAGCAGTTCTTC. The variable domain in full, completed from reference TRBV19 and TRBJ2-1, reads DGGITQSPKYLFRKEGQNVTLSCEQNLNHDAMYWYRQDPGQGLRLIYYSQIVNDFQKGDIAEGYSVSREKKESFPLTVTSAQKNPTAFYLCASSTHYHPYNEQFFGPGTRLTVL.

At least ten counts were recorded for this clonotype. This chain joins TRBV6-1 and TRBJ2-5, with 12 bases that match TRBD1. Germline V CDR1 and CDR2: MNHNS, SASEGT. This CDR3 is built from 16 residues. V dropped 10 bases and J dropped 2; count of bases not matched to a gene: 11. Here the CDR3 reads CATLAWGQGAQETQYF. The CDR3 DNA reads as TGTGCCACCCTCGCCTGGGGACAGGGGGCTCAAGAGACCCAGTACTTC.

The chain is built from TRBV24-1 and TRBJ2-2; D call uncertain. Germline V gene data show CDR1 as KGHDR and CDR2 as SFDVKD. The V end lost 4 bases, the J end lost 8 bases, and 4 bases lay between the germline ends. This CDR3 has 11 amino acids. In nucleotides, the CDR3 is TGTGCCACCAGTGAGGAAGGGGAGCTGTTTTTT. This codes for CATSEEGELFF.

This clonotype was seen at least ten times. CDR3 sequence: CASRASGSHEQFF. The DNA for the CDR3 is TGTGCCAGCAGGGCAAGCGGGAGCCATGAGCAGTTCTTC. This chain joins TRBV6-2 or TRBV6-3 and TRBJ2-1; 8 bases map to TRBD2. Looked up from germline, CDR1 is MNHEY and CDR2 is SVGEGT. V gave up 6 bases and J gave up 8 bases; unmatched junction bases: 6. The CDR3 length is 13 residues.

This clonotype was counted once. A read error may be the cause here, since a much bigger clone is one base away. In DNA form, the CDR3 reads TGCAACGTTTCCCGGGACAGAGGGACCTACGAGCAGTACTTC. Its protein is CNVSRDRGTYEQYF. The genes are TRBV29-1 and TRBJ2-7; TRBD1 aligns across 7 bases. The germline gives CDR1 SQVTM, CDR2 ANQGSEA. This CDR3 is built from 14 residues.

At least ten counts were recorded for this clonotype. The rearrangement joins TRBV28 to TRBJ2-7; 8 bases are shared with TRBD2. Per germline, CDR1 MDHEN and CDR2 SYDVKM. The CDR3 totals 13 residues. The V and J ends lost 2 bases and 4 bases, in that order; junction bases with no gene match: 1. CDR3 loop: CASSLGTSYEQYF. The CDR3 DNA is TGTGCCAGCAGTTTAGGGACTAGTTACGAGCAGTACTTC. Full variable domain (missing parts from reference TRBV28 and TRBJ2-7): DVKVTQSSRYLVKRTGEKVFLECVQDMDHENMFWYRQDPGLGLRLIYFSYDVKMKEKGDIPEGYSVSREKKERFSLILESASTNQTSMYLCASSLGTSYEQYFGPGTRLTVT.

This clonotype has at least ten counts. The rearrangement uses TRBV7-8 and TRBJ2-1, with D perhaps matching TRBD2 (7 bases). Trimming stripped 3 bases from V and 5 bases from J, with 17 bases between. There are 16 residues in the CDR3. CDR1 and CDR2 from the germline V gene are SGHVS and FQNEAQ. The CDR3 bases are TGTGCCAGCAGCTTGCGGGGGCAGTTCAGAGACAATGAGCAGTTCTTC. The encoded protein is CASSLRGQFRDNEQFF.

The chain carries TRBV7-9 and TRBJ2-3; 7 bases are shared with TRBD1. The CDR3 loop spans 14 amino acids. With 5 bases clipped from V and 5 bases from J, the junction kept 7 bases outside the gene matches. Germline assignment: CDR1 SEHNR and CDR2 FQNEAQ (reference sequence). In DNA form, the CDR3 reads TGTGCCAGCAGCCTTTACACAGGGGAAGATACGCAGTATTTT. As protein: CASSLYTGEDTQYF.

V usage is TRBV3-1 and J usage is TRBJ2-2, with 10 bases aligning to TRBD2. The junction had 2 bases not matched to a gene; V was cut back by 3 bases and J by 1 base. The germline gives CDR1 LGHDT, CDR2 YNNKEL (reference sequence). This CDR3 is built from 16 residues. CDR3: CASSHLAGGNTGELFF. CDR3 coding DNA: TGTGCCAGCAGCCACTTAGCGGGAGGGAACACCGGGGAGCTGTTTTTT.

This clonotype was picked up many times. This rearrangement joins TRBV20-1 to TRBJ2-1; perhaps TRBD2 as D (6 bases). V was trimmed by 6 bases and J by 0 bases, leaving 15 bases between them. Germline assignment: CDR1 DFQATT and CDR2 SNEGSKA (reference sequence). The CDR3 covers 15 residues. CDR3 in DNA: TGCAGTGCCAGCCCGGGACTGAGCTCCTACAATGAGCAGTTCTTC. The encoded protein is CSASPGLSSYNEQFF.

This clonotype came up many times. V gene TRBV11-2 combines with J gene TRBJ2-5; perhaps D is TRBD1 or TRBD2 (6 bases each). CDR3 length: 16 amino acids. Germline V CDR1 and CDR2: SGHAT, FQNNGV. Trimming took off 2 bases at V and 5 bases at J, with 18 bases between the two ends. The CDR3, as DNA: TGTGCCAGCAGCTTAAGTAGCCGGGGGCTTGGGGAGACCCAGTACTTC. Translation gives CASSLSSRGLGETQYF. The full variable domain, with the rest looked up from reference TRBV11-2 and TRBJ2-5, is EAGVAQSPRYKIIEKRQSVAFWCNPISGHATLYWYQQILGQGPKLLIQFQNNGVVDDSQLPKDRFSAERLKGVDSTLKIQPAKLEDSAVYLCASSLSSRGLGETQYFGPGTRLLVL.

This clonotype was counted ten times or more. This chain links TRBV11-2 with TRBJ2-2, with D tentatively TRBD1 (6 bases). Germline CDR1 reads SGHAT; CDR2 reads FQNNGV. The CDR3 contains 15 residues. Trimming took 3 bases from V and 3 from J, leaving 11 bases between them. CDR3 nucleotides: TGTGCCAGCAGCTTCTGGGGGCGCGACACCGGGGAGCTGTTTTTT. Translation: CASSFWGRDTGELFF.